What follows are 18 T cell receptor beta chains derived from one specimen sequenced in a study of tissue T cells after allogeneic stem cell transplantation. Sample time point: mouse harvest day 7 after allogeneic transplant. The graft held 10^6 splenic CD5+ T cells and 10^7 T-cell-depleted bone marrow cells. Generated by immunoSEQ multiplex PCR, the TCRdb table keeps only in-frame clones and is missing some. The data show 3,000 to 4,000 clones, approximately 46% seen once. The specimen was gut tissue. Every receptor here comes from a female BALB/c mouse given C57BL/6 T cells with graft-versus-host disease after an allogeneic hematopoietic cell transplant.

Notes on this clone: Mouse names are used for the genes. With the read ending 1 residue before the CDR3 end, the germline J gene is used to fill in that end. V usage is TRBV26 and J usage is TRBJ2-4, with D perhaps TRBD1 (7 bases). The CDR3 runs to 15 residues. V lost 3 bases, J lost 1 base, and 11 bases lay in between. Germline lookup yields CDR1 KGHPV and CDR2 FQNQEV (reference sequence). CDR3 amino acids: CASSLGGGRQNTLYF. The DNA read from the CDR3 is TGTGCCAGCAGTCTAGGAGGGGGCCGTCAAAACACCTTGTAC. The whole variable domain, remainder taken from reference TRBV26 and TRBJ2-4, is NSKVIQTPRYLVKGQGQKAKMRCIPEKGHPVVFWYQQNKNNEFKFLINFQNQEVLQQIDMTEKRFSAECPSNSPCSLEIQSSEAGDSALYLCASSLGGGRQNTLYFGAGTRLSVL.

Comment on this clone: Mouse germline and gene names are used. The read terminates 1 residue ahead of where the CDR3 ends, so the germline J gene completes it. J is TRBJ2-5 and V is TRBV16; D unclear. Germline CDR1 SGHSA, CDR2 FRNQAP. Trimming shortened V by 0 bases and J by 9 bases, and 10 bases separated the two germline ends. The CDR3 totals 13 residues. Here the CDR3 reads CASSLERSLTQYF. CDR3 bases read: TGTGCAAGCAGCTTAGAACGCTCACTAACCCAGTAC.

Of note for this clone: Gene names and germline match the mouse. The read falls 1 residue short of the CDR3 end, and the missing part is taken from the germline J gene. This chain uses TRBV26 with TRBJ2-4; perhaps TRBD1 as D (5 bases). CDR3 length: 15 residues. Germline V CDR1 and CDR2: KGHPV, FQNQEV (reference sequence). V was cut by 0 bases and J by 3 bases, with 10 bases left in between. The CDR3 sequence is CASSLSNQGQNTLYF. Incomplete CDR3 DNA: TGTGCCAGCAGTCTGTCGAATCAGGGACAAAACACCTTGTAC.

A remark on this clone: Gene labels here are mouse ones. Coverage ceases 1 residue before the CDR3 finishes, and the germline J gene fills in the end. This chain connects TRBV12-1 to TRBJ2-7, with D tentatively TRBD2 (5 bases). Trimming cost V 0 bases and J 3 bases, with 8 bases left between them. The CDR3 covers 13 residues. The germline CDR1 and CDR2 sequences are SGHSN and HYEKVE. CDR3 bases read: TGTGCCAGCTCTCTCCTGGGCCTCTATGAACAGTAC. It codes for CASSLLGLYEQY. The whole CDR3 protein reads CASSLLGLYEQYF. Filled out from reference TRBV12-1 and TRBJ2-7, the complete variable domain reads DSGVVQSPRHIIKEKGGRSVLTCIPISGHSNVVWYQQTLGKELKFLIQHYEKVERDKGFLPSRFSVQQFDDYHSEMNMSALELEDSAMYFCASSLLGLYEQYFGPGTRLTVL.

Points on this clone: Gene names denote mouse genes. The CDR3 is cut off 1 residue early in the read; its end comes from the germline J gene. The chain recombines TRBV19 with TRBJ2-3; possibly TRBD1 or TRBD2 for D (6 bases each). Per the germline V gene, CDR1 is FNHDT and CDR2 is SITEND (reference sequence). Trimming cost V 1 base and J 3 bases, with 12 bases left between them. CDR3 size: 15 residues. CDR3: CASSIMWGQAETLYF. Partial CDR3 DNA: TGTGCCAGCAGTATAATGTGGGGGCAAGCAGAAACGCTGTAT.

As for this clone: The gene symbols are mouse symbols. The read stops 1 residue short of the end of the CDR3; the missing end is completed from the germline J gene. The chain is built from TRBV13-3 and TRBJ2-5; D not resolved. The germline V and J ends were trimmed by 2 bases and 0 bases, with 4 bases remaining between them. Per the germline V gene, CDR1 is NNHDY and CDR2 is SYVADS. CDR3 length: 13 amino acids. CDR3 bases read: TGTGCCAGCAGTGACTGGAACCAAGACACCCAGTAC. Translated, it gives CASSDWNQDTQY. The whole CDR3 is CASSDWNQDTQYF.

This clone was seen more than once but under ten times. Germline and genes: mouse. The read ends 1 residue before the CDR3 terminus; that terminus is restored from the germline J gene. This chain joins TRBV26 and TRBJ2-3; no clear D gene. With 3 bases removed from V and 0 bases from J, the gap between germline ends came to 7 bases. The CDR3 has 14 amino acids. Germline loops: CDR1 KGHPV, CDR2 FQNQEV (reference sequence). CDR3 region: CASSLQASAETLYF. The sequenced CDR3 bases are TGTGCCAGCAGTCTCCAGGCTAGTGCAGAAACGCTGTAT.

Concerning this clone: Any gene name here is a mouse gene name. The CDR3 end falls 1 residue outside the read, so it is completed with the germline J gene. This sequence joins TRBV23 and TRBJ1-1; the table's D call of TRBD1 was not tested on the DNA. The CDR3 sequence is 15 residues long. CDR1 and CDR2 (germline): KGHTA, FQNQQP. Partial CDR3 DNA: TGCTCCAGCAGTCAATCGGGGGACAGGGGTACAGAAGTCTTC. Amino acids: CSSSQSGDRGTEVF. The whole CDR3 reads CSSSQSGDRGTEVFF.

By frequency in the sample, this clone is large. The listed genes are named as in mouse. This chain's CDR3 is CASTPNRAGNTLYF. CDR3 bases read: TGTGCTAGCACCCCTAACAGGGCGGGAAATACGCTCTAT. The chain employs TRBV29 and TRBJ1-3; D is perhaps TRBD1 (6 bases). The read terminates 1 residue ahead of where the CDR3 ends, so the germline J gene completes it. Per germline, CDR1 MSHET and CDR2 SYDVDS. V gave up 7 bases and J gave up 4 bases, with 14 bases separating them. CDR3 size: 14 residues.

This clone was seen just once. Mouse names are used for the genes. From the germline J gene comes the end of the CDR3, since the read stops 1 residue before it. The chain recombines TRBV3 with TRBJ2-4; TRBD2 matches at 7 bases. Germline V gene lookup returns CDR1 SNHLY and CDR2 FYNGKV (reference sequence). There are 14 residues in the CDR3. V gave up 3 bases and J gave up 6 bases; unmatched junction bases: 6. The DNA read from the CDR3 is TGTGCCAGCAGCTTGTGGGGGGATAAGAACACCTTGTAC. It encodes CASSLWGDKNTLY. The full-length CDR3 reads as CASSLWGDKNTLYF.

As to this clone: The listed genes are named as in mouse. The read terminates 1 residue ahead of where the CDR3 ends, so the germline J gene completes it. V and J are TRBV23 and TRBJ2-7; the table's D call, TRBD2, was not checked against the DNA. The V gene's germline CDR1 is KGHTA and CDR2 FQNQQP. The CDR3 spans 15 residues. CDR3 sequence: CSSSRRTVSSYEQYF. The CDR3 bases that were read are TGCTCCAGCAGTCGAAGGACTGTGAGCTCCTATGAACAGTAC.

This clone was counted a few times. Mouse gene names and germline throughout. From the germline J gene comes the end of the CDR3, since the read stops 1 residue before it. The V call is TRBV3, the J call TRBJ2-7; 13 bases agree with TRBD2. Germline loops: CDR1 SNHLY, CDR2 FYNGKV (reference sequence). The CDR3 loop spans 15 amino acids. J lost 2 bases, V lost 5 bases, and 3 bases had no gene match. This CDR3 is CASSRDWGGPYEQYF. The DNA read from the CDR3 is TGTGCCAGCAGCCGGGACTGGGGGGGGCCCTATGAACAGTAC.

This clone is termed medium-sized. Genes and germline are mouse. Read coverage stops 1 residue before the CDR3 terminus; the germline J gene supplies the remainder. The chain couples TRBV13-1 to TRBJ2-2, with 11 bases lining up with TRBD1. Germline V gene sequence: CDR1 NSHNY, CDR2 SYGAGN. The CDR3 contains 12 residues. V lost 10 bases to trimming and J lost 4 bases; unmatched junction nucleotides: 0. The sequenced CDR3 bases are TGTGCCGGGACAGGGGGCACCGGGCAGCTCTAC. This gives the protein CAGTGGTGQLY. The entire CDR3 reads CAGTGGTGQLYF.

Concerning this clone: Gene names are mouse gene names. The CDR3 protein is CASSLALGGQNTLYF. The CDR3 DNA, read in part, is TGTGCCAGCAGTTTAGCACTGGGGGGTCAAAACACCTTGTAC. The chain links TRBV15 to TRBJ2-4, with 8 bases matching TRBD2. The CDR3 end lies 1 residue beyond the end of the read and is filled in from the germline J gene. The CDR3 has 15 residues. Germline CDR1 and CDR2: SGHND and FRSKSL. J gave up 1 base and V 0 bases, and 0 bases lay outside the gene matches.

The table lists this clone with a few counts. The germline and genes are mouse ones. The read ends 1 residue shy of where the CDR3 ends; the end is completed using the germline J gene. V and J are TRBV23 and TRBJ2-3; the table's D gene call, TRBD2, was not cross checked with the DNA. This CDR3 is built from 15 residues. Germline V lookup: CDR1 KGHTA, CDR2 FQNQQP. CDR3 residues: CSSRTGLGGAETLYF. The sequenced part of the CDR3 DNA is TGCTCCAGCAGGACGGGACTGGGGGGCGCAGAAACGCTGTAT.

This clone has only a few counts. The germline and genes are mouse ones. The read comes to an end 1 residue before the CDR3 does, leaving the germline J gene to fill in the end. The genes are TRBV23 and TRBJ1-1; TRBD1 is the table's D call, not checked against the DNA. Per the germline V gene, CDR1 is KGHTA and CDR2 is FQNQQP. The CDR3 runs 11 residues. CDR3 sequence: CSSRQRTEVFF. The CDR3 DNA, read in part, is TGCTCCAGCAGACAGAGAACAGAAGTCTTC.

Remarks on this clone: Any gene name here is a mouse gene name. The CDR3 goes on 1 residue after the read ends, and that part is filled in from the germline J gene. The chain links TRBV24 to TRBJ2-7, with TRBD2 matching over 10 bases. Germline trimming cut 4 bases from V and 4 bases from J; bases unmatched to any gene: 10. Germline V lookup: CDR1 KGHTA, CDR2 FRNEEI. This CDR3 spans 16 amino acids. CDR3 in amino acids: CASSPSRLGGSYEQYF. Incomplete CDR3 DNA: TGTGCCAGCAGTCCCTCTCGACTGGGGGGTTCTTATGAACAGTAC.

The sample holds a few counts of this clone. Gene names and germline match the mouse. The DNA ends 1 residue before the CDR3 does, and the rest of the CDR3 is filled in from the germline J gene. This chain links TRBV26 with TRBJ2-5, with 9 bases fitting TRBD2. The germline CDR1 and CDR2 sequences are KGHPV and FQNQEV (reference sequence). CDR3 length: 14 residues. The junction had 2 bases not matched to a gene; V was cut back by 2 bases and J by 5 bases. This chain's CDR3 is CASSLGLGLDTQYF. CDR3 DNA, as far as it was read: TGTGCCAGCAGTCTGGGACTGGGGTTAGACACCCAGTAC. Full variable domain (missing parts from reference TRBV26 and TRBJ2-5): NSKVIQTPRYLVKGQGQKAKMRCIPEKGHPVVFWYQQNKNNEFKFLINFQNQEVLQQIDMTEKRFSAECPSNSPCSLEIQSSEAGDSALYLCASSLGLGLDTQYFGPGTRLLVL.